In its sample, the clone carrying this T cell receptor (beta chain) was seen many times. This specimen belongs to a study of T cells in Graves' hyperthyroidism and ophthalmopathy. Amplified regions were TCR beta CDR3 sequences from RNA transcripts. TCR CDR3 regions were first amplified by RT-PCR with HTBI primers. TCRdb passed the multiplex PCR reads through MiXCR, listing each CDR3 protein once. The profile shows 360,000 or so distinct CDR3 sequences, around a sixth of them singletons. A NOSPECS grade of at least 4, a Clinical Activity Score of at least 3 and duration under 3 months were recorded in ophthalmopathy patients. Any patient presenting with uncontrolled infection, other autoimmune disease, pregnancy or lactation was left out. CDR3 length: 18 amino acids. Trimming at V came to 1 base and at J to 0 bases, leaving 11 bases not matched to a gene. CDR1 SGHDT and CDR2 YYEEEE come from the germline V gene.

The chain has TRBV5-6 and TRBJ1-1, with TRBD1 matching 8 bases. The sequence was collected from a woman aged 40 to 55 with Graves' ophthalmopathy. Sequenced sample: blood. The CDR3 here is CASSLYRGRGLMNTEAFF. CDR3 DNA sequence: TGTGCCAGCAGCTTGTACAGGGGGAGGGGCCTAATGAACACTGAAGCTTTCTTT.